The text below deals with one TCR beta chain. The CDR3 totals 18 residues. V gave up 0 bases and J gave up 1 base; unmatched junction bases: 6. CDR1 and CDR2 (germline): ENHRY, SYGVKD. The sample belongs to a study of spatial heterogeneity in lung cancer. Across the study: Alpha-chain detections were consistently fewer than beta-chain detections among the sequences. The library had UMIs, and each TCR and UMI pair averaged more than ten raw reads.

This sample's time point: sample taken at primary tumor resection. The input material, whole RNA from tumor, nontumor lung or frozen PBMC, was sequenced unsorted. The donors, about 74 patients with untreated early-stage non-small cell lung cancer, provided the samples. TCRdb analysed the 5' RACE reads with MiXCR anew, one entry per CDR3 protein. Here the sample spans roughly 91,000 distinct CDR3 sequences, under 25% being singletons. The input for sequencing was PBMCs, taken at surgery. The chain recombines TRBV10-3 with TRBJ2-6; the match to TRBD1 covers 7 bases. The sequence came from a male donor with early-stage non-small cell lung cancer. The CDR3 spells CAISESRARGSGANVLTF. The CDR3, as DNA: TGTGCCATCAGTGAGTCTCGTGCCAGGGGGTCTGGGGCCAACGTCCTGACTTTC.